The T cell receptor (beta chain) under discussion was sequenced for a study of cytomegalovirus exposure and HLA in healthy donors. Background on the study: The same platform as the roughly 700 first-cohort repertoires was used for the 130 or so validation repertoires, a later analysis reported. Study results and caveats: TCR clusters originating in the first cohort tended to co-occur in the roughly 130 validation repertoires, according to a later analysis.

Concerning this clone: The antigen is not known.

Assay: immunoSEQ multiplex PCR; the TCRdb copy retains only in-frame clones and omits some. The sample carries approximately 160,000 clones, 75% to 90% recorded once. The germline V gene encodes CDR1 MGHRA and CDR2 YSYEKL. V lost 1 base, J lost 3 bases, and 4 bases stayed unmatched. The CDR3 sequence is 16 residues long. The sequence was obtained from a woman aged 18-29 years in good health and CMV-seronegative. Sequencing was carried out using PBMCs. The gene calls are TRBV4-1 and TRBJ2-7; TRBD2 agrees at 12 bases. The CDR3, as DNA: TGCGCCAGCAGCCAAGTAAAACTAGCGGGAGGCTACGAGCAGTACTTC. It is translated as CASSQVKLAGGYEQYF.